The rows below give T cell receptor beta chains drawn from one sample of a study of radiotherapy plus CTLA-4 blockade in lung cancer. Profiling relied on immunoSEQ multiplex PCR, and the TCRdb table lists in-frame clones only, not all of them. The table lists under 100,000 clones, under 85% of them singletons. Sequences were derived from peripheral blood, sampled from a patient treated with radiotherapy plus ipilimumab. The receptors shown here come from a human donor with non-small cell lung cancer that progressed on radiotherapy plus ipilimumab. CDR3s include the opening cysteine and the closing phenylalanine or tryptophan. The D gene is left open where the match is weak. Clone sizes are given selectively: once, few, many, or a class where the clone is expanded.

V	J	D	size	DNA	CDR3
TRBV11-2	TRBJ2-7	.	.	TGTGCCAGCAGCTTGTACCAGGGCGGCGAGCAGTACTTC	CASSLYQGGEQYF
TRBV7-2	TRBJ2-3	TRBD1	.	TGTGCCAGCAATCTAGGACAGGGGGCAGGTACGCAGTATTTT	CASNLGQGAGTQYF
TRBV5-1	TRBJ1-1	.	.	TGCGCCAGCAGCCGCGCGGGGAACACTGAAGCTTTCTTT	CASSRAGNTEAFF
TRBV21-1	TRBJ2-4	.	once	TGTGCCAGCAGCCAGCGACAGGGTTCTGCTACTCTAGCCAAAAACATTCAGTACTTC	CASSQRQGSATLAKNIQYF
TRBV23-1	TRBJ2-7	TRBD1	.	TGCGCCAGCAGCTTCGGACAGGGGGCATCCTACGAGCAGTACTTC	CASSFGQGASYEQYF
TRBV27	TRBJ1-2	.	.	TGTGCCAGCAGGCCACAGGGCTACTATGGCTACACCTTC	CASRPQGYYGYTF
TRBV5-4	TRBJ1-4	.	many	TGTGCCAGCAGCTTGACGGCAACTAATGAAAAACTGTTTTTT	CASSLTATNEKLFF
TRBV4-3	TRBJ1-1	.	.	TGCGCCAGCAGCCAAGAGCCAGGGACAAACACTGAAGCTTTCTTT	CASSQEPGTNTEAFF
TRBV9	TRBJ2-3	.	.	TGTGCCAGCAGTGTATCAAAGACTGACTCCACGCAGTATTTT	CASSVSKTDSTQYF
TRBV11-3	TRBJ2-1	.	once	TGTGCCAGCAGTTTTGGAGGGTTCATCAATGAGCAGTTCTTC	CASSFGGFINEQFF
TRBV18	TRBJ2-5	.	once	TGTGCCAGCTCACCATTGGAGACCCAGTACTTC	CASSPLETQYF
TRBV6-5	TRBJ1-2	TRBD1	once	TGTGCCAGCAGTTACTCGATACAGGGGGCGCTGGGCTACACCTTC	CASSYSIQGALGYTF
TRBV14	TRBJ2-3	.	.	TGTGCCAGCAGCCAAGTTGGCAGCCGGGATACGCAGTATTTT	CASSQVGSRDTQYF
TRBV7-2	TRBJ2-7	TRBD2	.	TGTGCCAGCAGCTTAGGACTAGCGAGCTCCTACGAGCAGTACTTC	CASSLGLASSYEQYF
TRBV30	TRBJ1-2	.	.	TGTGCCTGGAGTAGAGGAGGACAGCCCGCGGGCGGCTACACCTTC	CAWSRGGQPAGGYTF
TRBV11-2	TRBJ1-2	.	.	TGTGCCAGCAGCTTAGATCAAGGGGTATGGGACGAGGACTATGGCTACACCTTC	CASSLDQGVWDEDYGYTF
TRBV7-9	TRBJ2-3	.	.	TGTGCCAGCAGCTTAGCGGTTAGAGGGCATACGCAGTATTTT	CASSLAVRGHTQYF
TRBV12-1	TRBJ1-2	.	.	TGTGCCAGCAGCCCCCGGACAGGCAATGGCTACACCTTC	CASSPRTGNGYTF
TRBV18	TRBJ2-1	TRBD1	.	TGTGCCAGCTCGCGCACAGGGGGCATCACCTACAATGAGCAGTTCTTC	CASSRTGGITYNEQFF
TRBV7-2	TRBJ2-2	.	.	TGTGCCAGCAGCTCCCGGCTGGCCCGGGAGCTGTTTTTT	CASSSRLARELFF
TRBV25-1	TRBJ2-3	.	.	TGTGCCAGCAGTGCCAAGGGCGGTTCCCACCCAGATACGCAGTATTTT	CASSAKGGSHPDTQYF
TRBV28	TRBJ1-3	TRBD1	.	TGTGCCAGCAGCCAAGGACAGGCCACGGGAAACACCATATATTTT	CASSQGQATGNTIYF
TRBV28	TRBJ2-1	.	.	TGTGCCAGCAGCCCCGTTAGCTGGGCCAATGAGCAGTTCTTC	CASSPVSWANEQFF
TRBV4-2	TRBJ1-2	.	.	TGTGCCAGCAGCCAAGATCGGACAGCCTATGGCTACACCTTC	CASSQDRTAYGYTF
TRBV11-2	TRBJ2-2	TRBD2	.	TGTGCCAGCAGCTTAGTTCCAGCGGGAGGGCCGTTCGGCGGGGAGCTGTTTTTT	CASSLVPAGGPFGGELFF
TRBV7-6	TRBJ1-3	.	once	TGTGCCAGCAGCTTAGGGACGCCAATGGGCTCTGGAAACACCATATATTTT	CASSLGTPMGSGNTIYF
TRBV7-9	TRBJ1-1	.	.	TGTGCCAGCACCGCGTCAGGACGGGAGAACACTGAAGCTTTCTTT	CASTASGRENTEAFF
TRBV28	TRBJ1-2	.	.	TGTGCCAGCAGTTTAGCGGGATATGGCTACACCTTC	CASSLAGYGYTF
TRBV4-1	TRBJ2-1	TRBD2	.	TGCGCCAGCAGCCGCACTAGCGCTAGCTCCTACAATGAGCAGTTCTTC	CASSRTSASSYNEQFF
TRBV4-1	TRBJ2-7	TRBD2	.	TGCGCCAGCAGCCATGGCGGCCTAGCGGGAGGCCCCTACGAGCAGTACTTC	CASSHGGLAGGPYEQYF
TRBV18	TRBJ2-2	TRBD1	.	TGTGCCAGCTCACCCTCCTATAGTCCAGGGGGCATCTTCGGGGAGCTGTTTTTT	CASSPSYSPGGIFGELFF
TRBV10-2	TRBJ1-1	.	few	TGCGCCAGCACCGAGGGCACTGAAGCTTTCTTT	CASTEGTEAFF
TRBV5-1	TRBJ1-3	.	.	TGCGCCAGCAGCTCCCGAGTGAGGACTGCTGGGGGAAACACCATATATTTT	CASSSRVRTAGGNTIYF
TRBV4-1	TRBJ1-3	.	.	TGCGCCAGCAGCCAAGATCCCTCAGGGTCTGGAAACACCATATATTTT	CASSQDPSGSGNTIYF
TRBV7-2	TRBJ2-1	.	.	TGTGCCAGCAGCTTACCACCGCCATATGAGCAGTTCTTC	CASSLPPPYEQFF
TRBV7-2	TRBJ2-7	.	.	TGTGCCAGCAGCCCCGGGTCCCTCCACGAGCAGTACTTC	CASSPGSLHEQYF
TRBV25-1	TRBJ1-1	TRBD1	.	TGTGCCAGCAGTGGGGACAGCCATGAAGCTTTCTTT	CASSGDSHEAFF
TRBV4-3	TRBJ2-6	.	.	TGCGCCAGCAGCCAAGATAGGGGGAACTCTGGGGCCAACGTCCTGACTTTC	CASSQDRGNSGANVLTF
TRBV21-1	TRBJ2-3	.	.	TGTGCCAGCAGCAAAGCCGGGACGAGATTCCCAGATACGCAGTATTTT	CASSKAGTRFPDTQYF